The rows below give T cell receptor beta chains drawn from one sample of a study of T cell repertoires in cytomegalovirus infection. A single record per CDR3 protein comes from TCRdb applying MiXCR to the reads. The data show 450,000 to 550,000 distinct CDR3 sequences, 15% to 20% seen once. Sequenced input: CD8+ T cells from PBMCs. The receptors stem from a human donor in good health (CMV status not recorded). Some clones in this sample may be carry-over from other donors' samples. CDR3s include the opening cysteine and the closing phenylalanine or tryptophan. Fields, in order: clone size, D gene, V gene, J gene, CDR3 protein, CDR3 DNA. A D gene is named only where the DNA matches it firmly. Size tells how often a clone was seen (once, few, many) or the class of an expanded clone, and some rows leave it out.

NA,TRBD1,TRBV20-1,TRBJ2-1,CSARAPGTGLYNEQFF,TGCAGTGCTAGAGCCCCAGGGACAGGGCTCTACAATGAGCAGTTCTTC
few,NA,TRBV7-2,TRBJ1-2,CASSELGPSTGMNGYTF,TGTGCCAGCAGCGAATTAGGCCCCTCTACAGGGATGAATGGCTACACCTTC
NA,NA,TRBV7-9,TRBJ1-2,CASTPGEANYGYTF,TGTGCCAGCACCCCGGGGGAGGCTAACTATGGCTACACCTTC
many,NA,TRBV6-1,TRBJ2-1,CASSDPLSGGDSQFF,TGTGCCAGCAGTGACCCGCTATCCGGGGGCGACTCCCAGTTCTTC
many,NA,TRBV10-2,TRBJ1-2,CASTNMGAINYGYTF,TGCGCCAGCACCAACATGGGGGCAATAAACTATGGCTACACCTTC
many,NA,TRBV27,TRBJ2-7,CASSLRGTVSYEQYF,TGTGCCAGCAGTTTACGCGGGACAGTCTCCTACGAGCAGTACTTC
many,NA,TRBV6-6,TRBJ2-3,CASSYQGRVDTQYF,TGTGCCAGCAGTTACCAGGGGAGGGTTGATACGCAGTATTTT
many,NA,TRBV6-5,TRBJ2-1,CASSYVWRAGDEQFF,TGTGCCAGCAGTTACGTGTGGCGGGCCGGGGATGAGCAGTTCTTC
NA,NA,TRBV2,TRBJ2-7,CAGRGVSSYEQYF,TGTGCCGGACGTGGGGTTAGCTCCTACGAGCAGTACTTC
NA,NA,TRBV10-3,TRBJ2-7,CAISEGTVPHEQYF,TGTGCCATCAGTGAGGGTACAGTCCCCCACGAGCAGTACTTC
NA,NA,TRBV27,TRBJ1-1,CASSLYQQRAAFF,TGTGCCAGCAGTTTATATCAACAGAGAGCAGCTTTCTTT
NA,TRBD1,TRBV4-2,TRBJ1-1,CASSQGTGFMNTEAFF,TGTGCCAGCAGCCAAGGGACAGGCTTCATGAACACTGAAGCTTTCTTT
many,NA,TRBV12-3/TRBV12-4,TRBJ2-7,CASSLSRSFVNEQYF,TGTGCCAGCAGTTTATCGAGGTCCTTCGTAAACGAGCAGTACTTC
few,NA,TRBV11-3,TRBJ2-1,CASSRRGAHSYNEQFF,TGTGCCAGCAGCCGAAGGGGGGCCCACTCCTACAATGAGCAGTTCTTC
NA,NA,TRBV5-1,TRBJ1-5,CASSLGGLSESQHF,TGCGCCAGCAGCTTGGGGGGCTTATCGGAGTCGCAGCATTTT
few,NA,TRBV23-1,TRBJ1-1,CASRSGLPTGRFTEAFF,TGCGCCAGCAGATCAGGTCTACCGACAGGACGGTTCACTGAAGCTTTCTTT
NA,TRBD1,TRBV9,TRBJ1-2,CASSVGDSAENYGYTF,TGTGCCAGCAGCGTAGGGGACAGCGCCGAGAACTATGGCTACACCTTC
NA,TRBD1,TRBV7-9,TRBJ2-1,CASNKIRGGTGGGEQFF,TGTGCCAGCAACAAGATCCGTGGGGGGACAGGGGGGGGTGAGCAGTTCTTC
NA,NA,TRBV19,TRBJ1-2,CASGAAYYGYTF,TGTGCCAGCGGGGCAGCCTACTATGGCTACACCTTC
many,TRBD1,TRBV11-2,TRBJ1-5,CASSLGPTQGARQPQHF,TGTGCCAGCAGCTTAGGTCCAACACAGGGGGCCAGGCAGCCCCAGCATTTT
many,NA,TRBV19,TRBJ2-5,CASSTRATRQETQYF,TGTGCCAGTAGTACTAGGGCAACTAGACAAGAGACCCAGTACTTC
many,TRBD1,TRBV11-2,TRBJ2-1,CASSFVQGAGTNEQFF,TGTGCCAGCAGCTTTGTACAGGGGGCCGGGACCAATGAGCAGTTCTTC
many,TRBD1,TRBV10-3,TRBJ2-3,CAIWDRHTDTQYF,TGTGCCATCTGGGACAGGCACACAGATACGCAGTATTTT
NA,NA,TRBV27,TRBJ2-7,CASSLSAGWGHEQYF,TGTGCCAGCAGTTTATCGGCAGGATGGGGCCACGAGCAGTACTTC
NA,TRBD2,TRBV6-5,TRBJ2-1,CASSFGTSGYYEQFF,TGTGCCAGCAGTTTCGGGACTAGCGGGTACTATGAGCAGTTCTTC
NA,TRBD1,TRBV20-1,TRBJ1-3,CSARGTGTGAGGNTIYF,TGCAGTGCTAGAGGGACAGGGACTGGGGCTGGCGGAAACACCATATATTTT
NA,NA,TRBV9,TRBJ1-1,CASSVVGTGNTVAVF,NA
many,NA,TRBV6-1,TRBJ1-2,CASSEFPGDGYTF,TGTGCCAGCAGTGAATTTCCGGGAGATGGCTACACCTTC
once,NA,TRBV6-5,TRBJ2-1,CASSTDPYEQFF,TGTGCCAGCAGCACCGACCCTTATGAGCAGTTCTTC
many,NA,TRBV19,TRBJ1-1,CASSIAHGNTEAFF,TGTGCCAGTAGTATAGCACACGGGAACACTGAAGCTTTCTTT
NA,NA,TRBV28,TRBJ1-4,CASSPARVGGEKLFF,TGTGCCAGCAGTCCCGCAAGGGTGGGAGGTGAAAAACTGTTTTTT
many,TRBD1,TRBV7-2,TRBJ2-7,CASSPGTGGLVSYEQYF,TGTGCCAGCAGCCCCGGGACAGGGGGACTAGTTTCCTACGAGCAGTACTTC
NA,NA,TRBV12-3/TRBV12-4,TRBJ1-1,CASSFGVVNTEAFF,TGTGCCAGCAGTTTCGGGGTTGTGAACACTGAAGCTTTCTTT
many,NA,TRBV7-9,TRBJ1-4,CASSPEVVYEKLFF,TGTGCCAGCAGCCCCGAAGTTGTTTATGAAAAACTGTTTTTT
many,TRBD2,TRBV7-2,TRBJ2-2,CASSDLAGGSTGELFF,TGTGCCAGCAGCGACCTAGCGGGAGGGTCGACCGGGGAGCTGTTTTTT
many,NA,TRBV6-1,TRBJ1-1,CASPKNTEAFF,TGTGCCAGCCCAAAGAACACTGAAGCTTTCTTT
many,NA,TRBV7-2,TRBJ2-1,CASSLETDEQFF,TGTGCCAGCAGCTTAGAGACAGACGAGCAGTTCTTC
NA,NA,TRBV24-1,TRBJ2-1,CATSAPGGSYNEQFF,TGTGCCACCAGTGCCCCTGGGGGCTCCTACAATGAGCAGTTCTTC
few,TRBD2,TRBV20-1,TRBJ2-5,CSAPPGRTRETQYF,TGCAGTGCTCCCCCCGGGAGGACTAGGGAGACCCAGTACTTC
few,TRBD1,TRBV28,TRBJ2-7,CASSAGTGYFYEQYF,TGTGCCAGCAGTGCCGGGACAGGGTACTTCTACGAGCAGTACTTC
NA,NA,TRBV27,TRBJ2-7,CASSLSGGSEQYF,TGTGCCAGCAGTTTATCCGGGGGAAGCGAGCAGTACTTC
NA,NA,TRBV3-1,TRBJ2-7,CASSQDREYNPAYEQYF,TGTGCCAGCAGCCAAGATAGGGAGTATAATCCCGCCTACGAGCAGTACTTC
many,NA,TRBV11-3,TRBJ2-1,CASAINNEQFF,TGTGCCAGCGCCATAAACAATGAGCAGTTCTTC
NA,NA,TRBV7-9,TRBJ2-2,CARSHAGALSSTGEMFF,TGTGCCAGAAGCCATGCAGGGGCCCTAAGTAGCACCGGGGAGATGTTTTTT
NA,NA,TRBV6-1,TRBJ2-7,CASSEEPGSYEQYF,TGTGCCAGCAGTGAAGAGCCAGGTTCCTACGAGCAGTACTTC
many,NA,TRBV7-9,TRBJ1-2,CASSPGTANYGYTF,TGTGCCAGCAGCCCCGGGACTGCAAACTATGGCTACACCTTC